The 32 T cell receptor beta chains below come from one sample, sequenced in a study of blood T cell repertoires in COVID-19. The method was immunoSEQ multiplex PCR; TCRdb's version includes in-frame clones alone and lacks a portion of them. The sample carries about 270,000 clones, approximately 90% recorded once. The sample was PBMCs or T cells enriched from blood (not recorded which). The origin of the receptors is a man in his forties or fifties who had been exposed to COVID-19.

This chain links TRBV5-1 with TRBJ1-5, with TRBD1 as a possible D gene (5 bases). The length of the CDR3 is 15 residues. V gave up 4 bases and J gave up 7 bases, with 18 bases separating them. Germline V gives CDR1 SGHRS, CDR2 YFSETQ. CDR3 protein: CASSVEGGAEQPQHF. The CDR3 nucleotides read TGCGCCAGCAGCGTGGAGGGAGGGGCAGAGCAGCCCCAGCATTTT.

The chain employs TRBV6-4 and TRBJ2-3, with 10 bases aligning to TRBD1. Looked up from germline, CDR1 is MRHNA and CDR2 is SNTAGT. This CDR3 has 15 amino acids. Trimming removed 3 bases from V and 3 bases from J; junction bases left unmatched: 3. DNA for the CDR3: TGTGCCAGCAGTGAGTGGGACAGGGGAACAGATACGCAGTATTTT. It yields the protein CASSEWDRGTDTQYF.

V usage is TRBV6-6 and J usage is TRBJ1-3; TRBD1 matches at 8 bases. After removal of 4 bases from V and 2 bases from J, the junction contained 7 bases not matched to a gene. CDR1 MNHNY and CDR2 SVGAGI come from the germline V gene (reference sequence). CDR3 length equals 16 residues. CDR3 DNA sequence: TGTGCCAGCAGTTCCCCGGACAGGGCTCCTGGAAACACCATATATTTT. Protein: CASSSPDRAPGNTIYF.

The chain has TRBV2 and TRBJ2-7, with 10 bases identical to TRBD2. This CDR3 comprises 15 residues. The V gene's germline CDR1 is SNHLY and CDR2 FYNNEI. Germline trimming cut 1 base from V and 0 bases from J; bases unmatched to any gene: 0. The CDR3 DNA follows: TGTGCCAGCAGTGAAGGACTAGCGGGCTCCTACGAGCAGTACTTC. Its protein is CASSEGLAGSYEQYF.

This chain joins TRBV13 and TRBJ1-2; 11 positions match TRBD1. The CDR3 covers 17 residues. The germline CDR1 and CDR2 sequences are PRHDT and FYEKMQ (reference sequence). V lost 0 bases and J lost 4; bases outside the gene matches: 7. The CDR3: CASSLGGLGTGGYGYTF. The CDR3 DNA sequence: TGTGCCAGCAGCTTAGGAGGTCTAGGGACAGGGGGCTATGGCTACACCTTC. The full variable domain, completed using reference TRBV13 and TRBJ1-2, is AAGVIQSPRHLIKEKRETATLKCYPIPRHDTVYWYQQGPGQDPQFLISFYEKMQSDKGSIPDRFSAQQFSDYHSELNMSSLELGDSALYFCASSLGGLGTGGYGYTFGSGTRLTVV.

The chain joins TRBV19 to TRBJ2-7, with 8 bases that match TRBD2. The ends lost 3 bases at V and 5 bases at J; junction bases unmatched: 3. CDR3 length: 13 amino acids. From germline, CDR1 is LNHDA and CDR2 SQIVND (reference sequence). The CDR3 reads CASSISGTNEQYF. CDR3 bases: TGTGCCAGTAGTATTAGCGGGACGAACGAGCAGTACTTC.

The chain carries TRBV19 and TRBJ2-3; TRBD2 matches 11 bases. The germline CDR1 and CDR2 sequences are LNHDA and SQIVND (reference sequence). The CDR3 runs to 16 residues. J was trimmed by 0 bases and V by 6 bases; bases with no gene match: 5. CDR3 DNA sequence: TGTGCCAGTAGACAACTAGCGGGAGAAAGCACAGATACGCAGTATTTT. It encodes CASRQLAGESTDTQYF.

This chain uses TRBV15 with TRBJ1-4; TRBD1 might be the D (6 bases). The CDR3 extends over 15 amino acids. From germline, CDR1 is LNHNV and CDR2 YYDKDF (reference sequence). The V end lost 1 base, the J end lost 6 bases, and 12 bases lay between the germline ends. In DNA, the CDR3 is TGTGCCACCAGCAGAGTCGGGGGGGCGGATGAAAAACTGTTTTTT. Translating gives CATSRVGGADEKLFF.

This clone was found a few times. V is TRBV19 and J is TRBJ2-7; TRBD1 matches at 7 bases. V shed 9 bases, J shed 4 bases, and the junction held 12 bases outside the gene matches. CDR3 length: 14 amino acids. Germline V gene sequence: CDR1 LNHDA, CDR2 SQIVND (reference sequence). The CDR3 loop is CASRLGTGVYEQYF. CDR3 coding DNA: TGTGCCAGCCGACTCGGAACAGGGGTTTACGAGCAGTACTTC.

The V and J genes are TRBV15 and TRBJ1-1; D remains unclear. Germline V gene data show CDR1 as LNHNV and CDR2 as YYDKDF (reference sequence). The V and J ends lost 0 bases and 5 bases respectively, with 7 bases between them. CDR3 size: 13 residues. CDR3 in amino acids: CATSRDRLTEAFF. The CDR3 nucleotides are TGTGCCACCAGCAGAGACAGGTTGACTGAAGCTTTCTTT.

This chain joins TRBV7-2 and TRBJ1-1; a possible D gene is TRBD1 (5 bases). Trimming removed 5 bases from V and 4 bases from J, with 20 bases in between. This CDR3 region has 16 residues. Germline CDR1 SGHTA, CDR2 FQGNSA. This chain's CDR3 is CASSPAAQVGGTEAFF. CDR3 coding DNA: TGTGCCAGCAGCCCCGCCGCACAGGTTGGTGGCACTGAAGCTTTCTTT.

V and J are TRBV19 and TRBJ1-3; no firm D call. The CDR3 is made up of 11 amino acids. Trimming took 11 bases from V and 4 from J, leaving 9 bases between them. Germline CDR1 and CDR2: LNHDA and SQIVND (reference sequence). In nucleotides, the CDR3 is TGTGCCGGCGGCCTGGGAAACACCATATATTTT. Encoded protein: CAGGLGNTIYF.

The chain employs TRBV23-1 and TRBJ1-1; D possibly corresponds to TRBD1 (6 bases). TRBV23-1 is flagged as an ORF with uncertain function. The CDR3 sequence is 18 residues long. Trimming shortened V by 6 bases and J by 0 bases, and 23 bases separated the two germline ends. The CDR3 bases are TGCGCCAGCAGATCGAATAGTGAAGGACAGAAAATGAACACTGAAGCTTTCTTT. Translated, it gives CASRSNSEGQKMNTEAFF.

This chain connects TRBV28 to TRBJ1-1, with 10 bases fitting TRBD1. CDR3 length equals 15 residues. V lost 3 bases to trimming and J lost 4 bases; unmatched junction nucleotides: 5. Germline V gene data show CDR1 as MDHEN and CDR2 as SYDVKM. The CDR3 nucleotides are TGTGCCAGCAGTTTTTGGGACAGGGGTATCACTGAAGCTTTCTTT. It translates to CASSFWDRGITEAFF.

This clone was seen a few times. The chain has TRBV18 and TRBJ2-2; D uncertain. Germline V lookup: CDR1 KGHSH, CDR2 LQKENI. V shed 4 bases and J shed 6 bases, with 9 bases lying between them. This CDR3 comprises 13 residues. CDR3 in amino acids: CASSQNGSGELFF. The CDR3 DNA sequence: TGTGCCAGCTCACAGAACGGGTCCGGGGAGCTGTTTTTT.

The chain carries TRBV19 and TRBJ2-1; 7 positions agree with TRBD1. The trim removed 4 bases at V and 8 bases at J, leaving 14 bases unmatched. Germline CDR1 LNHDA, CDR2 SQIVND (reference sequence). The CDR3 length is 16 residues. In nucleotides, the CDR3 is TGTGCCAGTAGTAAAGGGGGAAGGGGGCGTCGTCATGAGCAGTTCTTC. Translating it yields CASSKGGRGRRHEQFF.

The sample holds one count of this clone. DNA for the CDR3: TGTGCCAGCATGGCTAGCGACAATGAGCAGTTCTTC. Translation gives CASMASDNEQFF. The chain recombines TRBV28 with TRBJ2-1; D might be TRBD2 (6 bases). The V and J ends lost 7 bases and 5 bases respectively, with 9 bases between them. CDR1 and CDR2 from the germline V gene are MDHEN and SYDVKM. This CDR3 is 12 amino acids long.

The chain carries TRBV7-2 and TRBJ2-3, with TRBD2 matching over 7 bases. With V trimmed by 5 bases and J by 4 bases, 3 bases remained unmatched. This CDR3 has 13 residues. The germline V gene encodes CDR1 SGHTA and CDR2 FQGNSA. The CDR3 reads CASSRLAADTQYF. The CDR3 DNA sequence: TGTGCCAGCAGCCGCCTAGCGGCAGATACGCAGTATTTT. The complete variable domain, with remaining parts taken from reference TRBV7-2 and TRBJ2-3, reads GAGVSQSPSNKVTEKGKDVELRCDPISGHTALYWYRQSLGQGLEFLIYFQGNSAPDKSGLPSDRFSAERTGGSVSTLTIQRTQQEDSAVYLCASSRLAADTQYFGPGTRLTVL.

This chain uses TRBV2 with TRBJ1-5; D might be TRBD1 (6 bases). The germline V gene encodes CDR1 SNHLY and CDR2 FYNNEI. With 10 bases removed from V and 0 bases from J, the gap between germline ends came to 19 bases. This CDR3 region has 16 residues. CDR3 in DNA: TGTGCCACCAATCGGGGGGCAGGTTATAGCAATCAGCCCCAGCATTTT. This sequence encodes CATNRGAGYSNQPQHF.

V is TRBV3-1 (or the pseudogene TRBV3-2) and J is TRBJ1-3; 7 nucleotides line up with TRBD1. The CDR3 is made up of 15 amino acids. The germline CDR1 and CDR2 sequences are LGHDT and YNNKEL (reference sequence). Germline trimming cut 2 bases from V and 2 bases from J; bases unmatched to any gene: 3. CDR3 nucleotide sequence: TGTGCCAGCAGCCAAATGACAGGGACTGGAAACACCATATATTTT. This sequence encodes CASSQMTGTGNTIYF.

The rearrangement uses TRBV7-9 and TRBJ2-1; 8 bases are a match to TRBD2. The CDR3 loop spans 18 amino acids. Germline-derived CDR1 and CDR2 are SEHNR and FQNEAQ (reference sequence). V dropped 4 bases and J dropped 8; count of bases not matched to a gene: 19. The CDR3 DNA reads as TGTGCCAGCAGCTACCTCCCTTTCACCGGGAGGGCCAAGGATGAGCAGTTCTTC. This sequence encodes CASSYLPFTGRAKDEQFF. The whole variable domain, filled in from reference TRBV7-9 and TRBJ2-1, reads DTGVSQNPRHKITKRGQNVTFRCDPISEHNRLYWYRQTLGQGPEFLTYFQNEAQLEKSRLLSDRFSAERPKGSFSTLEIQRTEQGDSAMYLCASSYLPFTGRAKDEQFFGPGTRLTVL.

The CDR3 DNA reads as TGTGCCAGCAGTATTCCGGGACTAGCGGGGAGCGATACGCAGTATTTT. This gives the protein CASSIPGLAGSDTQYF. The gene calls are TRBV28 and TRBJ2-3; 13 bases agree with TRBD2. Germline CDR1 and CDR2: MDHEN and SYDVKM. Trimming cost V 5 bases and J 6 bases; bases outside gene matches: 8. The CDR3 consists of 16 residues.

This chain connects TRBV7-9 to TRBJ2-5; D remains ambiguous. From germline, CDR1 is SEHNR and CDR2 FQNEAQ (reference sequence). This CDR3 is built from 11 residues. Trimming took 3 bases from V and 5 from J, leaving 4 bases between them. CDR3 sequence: CASSLAETQYF. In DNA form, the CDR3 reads TGTGCCAGCAGCTTGGCTGAGACCCAGTACTTC. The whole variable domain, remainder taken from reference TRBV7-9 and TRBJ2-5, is DTGVSQNPRHKITKRGQNVTFRCDPISEHNRLYWYRQTLGQGPEFLTYFQNEAQLEKSRLLSDRFSAERPKGSFSTLEIQRTEQGDSAMYLCASSLAETQYFGPGTRLLVL.

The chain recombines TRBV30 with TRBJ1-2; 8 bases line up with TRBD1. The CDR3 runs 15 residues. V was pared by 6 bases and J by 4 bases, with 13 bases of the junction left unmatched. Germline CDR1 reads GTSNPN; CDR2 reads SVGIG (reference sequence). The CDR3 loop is CACRSGQGAVYGYTF. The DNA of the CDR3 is TGTGCCTGTCGTTCGGGGCAGGGGGCTGTCTATGGCTACACCTTC.

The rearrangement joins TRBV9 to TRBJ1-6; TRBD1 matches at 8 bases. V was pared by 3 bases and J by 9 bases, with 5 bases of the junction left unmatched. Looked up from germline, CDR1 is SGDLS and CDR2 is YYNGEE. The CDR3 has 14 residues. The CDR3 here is CASSGGQGSSPLHF. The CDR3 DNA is TGTGCCAGCAGCGGTGGACAGGGTAGTTCACCCCTCCACTTT.

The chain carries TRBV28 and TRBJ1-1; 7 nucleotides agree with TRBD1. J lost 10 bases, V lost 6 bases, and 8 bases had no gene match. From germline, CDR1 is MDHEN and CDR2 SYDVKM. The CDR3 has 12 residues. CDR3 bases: TGTGCCAGCAGCCAAAACAGGGGAGCAGCTTTCTTT. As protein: CASSQNRGAAFF.

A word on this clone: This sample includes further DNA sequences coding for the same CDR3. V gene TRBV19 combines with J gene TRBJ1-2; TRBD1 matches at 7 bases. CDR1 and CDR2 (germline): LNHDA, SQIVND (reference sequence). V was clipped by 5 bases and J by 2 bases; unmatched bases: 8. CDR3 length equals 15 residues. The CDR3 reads CASSPTGTVNYGYTF. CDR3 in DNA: TGTGCCAGTAGTCCGACCGGGACAGTAAACTATGGCTACACCTTC.

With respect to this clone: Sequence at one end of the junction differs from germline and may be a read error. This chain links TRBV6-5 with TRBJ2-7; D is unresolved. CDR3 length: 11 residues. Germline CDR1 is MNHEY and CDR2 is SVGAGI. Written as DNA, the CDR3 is TGTGCCAGCAGTCACTCCTACGAGCAGTACTTC. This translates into CASSHSYEQYF.

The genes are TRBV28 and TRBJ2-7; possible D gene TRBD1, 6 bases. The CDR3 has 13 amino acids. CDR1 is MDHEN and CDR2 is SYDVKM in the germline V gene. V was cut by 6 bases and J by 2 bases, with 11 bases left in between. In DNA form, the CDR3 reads TGTGCCAGCAGCCAAAGGACAGCCTACGAGCAGTACTTC. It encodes CASSQRTAYEQYF.

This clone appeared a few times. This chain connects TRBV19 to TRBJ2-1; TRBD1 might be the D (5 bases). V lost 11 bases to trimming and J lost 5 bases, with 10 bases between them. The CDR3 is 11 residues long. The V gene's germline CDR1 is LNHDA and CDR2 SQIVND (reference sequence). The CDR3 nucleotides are TGTGCCTCAGTAGGGGACAATGAGCAGTTCTTC. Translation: CASVGDNEQFF.

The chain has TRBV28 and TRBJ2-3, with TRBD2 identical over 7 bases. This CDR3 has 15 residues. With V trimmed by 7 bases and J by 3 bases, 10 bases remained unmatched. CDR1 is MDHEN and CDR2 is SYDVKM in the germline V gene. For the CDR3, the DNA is TGTGCCAGCAACCCGGGGGAGGGAGCTACAGATACGCAGTATTTT. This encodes CASNPGEGATDTQYF.

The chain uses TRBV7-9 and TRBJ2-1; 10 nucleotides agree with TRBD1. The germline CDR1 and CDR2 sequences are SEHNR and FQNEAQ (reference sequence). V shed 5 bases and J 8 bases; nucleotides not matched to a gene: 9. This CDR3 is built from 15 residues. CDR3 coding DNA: TGTGCCAGCAGCAAAATGGGACAGGGGTTTGATGAGCAGTTCTTC. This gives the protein CASSKMGQGFDEQFF.